The 27 T cell receptor beta chains given below trace back to one sample, sequenced in a study of blood T cell repertoires in COVID-19. Produced via immunoSEQ multiplex PCR; TCRdb's table is partial and in-frame only. The sample lists 200,000 to 250,000 clones, 80% to 90% occurring once. Source material: PBMCs or T cells enriched from blood (not recorded which). Receptors were obtained from a woman between 45 and 60 years old in a cohort exposed to, infected with or recovered from COVID-19 (not recorded which).

J is TRBJ1-6 and V is TRBV28; D possibly corresponds to TRBD1 (6 bases). V was cut by 10 bases and J by 7 bases, with 11 bases left in between. Germline V CDR1 and CDR2: MDHEN, SYDVKM. The CDR3 spans 12 residues. CDR3 protein: CATTGNNSPLHF. In DNA form, the CDR3 reads TGTGCCACCACAGGGAACAATTCACCCCTCCACTTT.

This chain links TRBV5-1 with TRBJ2-5; D is possibly TRBD2 (7 bases). Germline V gene data show CDR1 as SGHRS and CDR2 as YFSETQ. The CDR3 contains 13 residues. Trimming cost V 6 bases and J 4 bases, with 13 bases left between them. CDR3 nucleotides: TGCGCCAGCACCGAGGGGGGGCCAGAGACCCAGTACTTC. Protein sequence: CASTEGGPETQYF.

The J gene is TRBJ1-2, the V gene TRBV5-6; 8 bases map to TRBD1. The ends lost 6 bases at V and 4 bases at J; junction bases unmatched: 5. Germline CDR1 SGHDT, CDR2 YYEEEE. There are 13 residues in the CDR3. CDR3 in DNA: TGTGCCAGCACCGTTACAGGGGGCTATGGCTACACCTTC. Amino acids: CASTVTGGYGYTF. The full variable domain, rest sourced from reference TRBV5-6 and TRBJ1-2, is DAGVTQSPTHLIKTRGQQVTLRCSPKSGHDTVSWYQQALGQGPQFIFQYYEEEERQRGNFPDRFSGHQFPNYSSELNVNALLLGDSALYLCASTVTGGYGYTFGSGTRLTVV.

The CDR3 is CASSLVAVTYEKLFF. The CDR3 region has the DNA TGTGCCAGCAGCTTAGTGGCAGTTACATATGAAAAACTGTTTTTT. The J gene is TRBJ1-4, the V gene TRBV11-2, with no clear D. In germline, CDR1 is SGHAT, CDR2 FQNNGV. The CDR3 runs to 15 residues. V was pared by 1 base and J by 6 bases, with 12 bases between.

This rearrangement joins TRBV7-2 to TRBJ1-4; the match to TRBD1 covers 10 bases. J lost 5 bases, V lost 4 bases, and 7 bases had no gene match. CDR1 SGHTA and CDR2 FQGNSA come from the germline V gene. This CDR3 comprises 16 residues. The CDR3 region is CASSYSGTGVNEKLFF. The DNA for the CDR3 is TGTGCCAGCAGCTACTCCGGGACAGGGGTAAATGAAAAACTGTTTTTT. The whole variable domain, filled in from reference TRBV7-2 and TRBJ1-4, reads GAGVSQSPSNKVTEKGKDVELRCDPISGHTALYWYRQSLGQGLEFLIYFQGNSAPDKSGLPSDRFSAERTGGSVSTLTIQRTQQEDSAVYLCASSYSGTGVNEKLFFGSGTQLSVL.

The V gene is TRBV18, the J gene TRBJ2-7; TRBD2 agrees at 10 bases. Germline V gives CDR1 KGHSH, CDR2 LQKENI. The CDR3 sequence is 14 residues long. The J segment lost 4 bases and the V segment lost 4 bases, leaving 4 bases of the junction unmatched. In DNA form, the CDR3 reads TGTGCCAGCTCACAGCGGGGGGGAGCTTACGAGCAGTACTTC. Translating gives CASSQRGGAYEQYF.

The rearrangement links TRBV7-9 to TRBJ2-2; possible D gene TRBD2, 5 bases. Germline lookup yields CDR1 SEHNR and CDR2 FQNEAQ (reference sequence). The ends were cut back, 5 bases at V and 0 bases at J, with 16 bases in the middle. The CDR3 is 17 amino acids. CDR3 DNA: TGTGCCAGCAGCCTCCCTCTTAGGGAGTCGAACACCGGGGAGCTGTTTTTT. Its translation: CASSLPLRESNTGELFF. Full variable domain (outside the CDR3, taken from reference TRBV7-9 and TRBJ2-2): DTGVSQNPRHKITKRGQNVTFRCDPISEHNRLYWYRQTLGQGPEFLTYFQNEAQLEKSRLLSDRFSAERPKGSFSTLEIQRTEQGDSAMYLCASSLPLRESNTGELFFGEGSRLTVL.

The V call is TRBV2, the J call TRBJ2-1; 14 nucleotides line up with TRBD2. V gave up 6 bases and J gave up 5 bases; unmatched junction bases: 3. Germline lookup yields CDR1 SNHLY and CDR2 FYNNEI. The CDR3 is 15 residues long. The CDR3 coding sequence is TGTGCCAGCAGCCGACTAGCGGGGGGGGACAATGAGCAGTTCTTC. Translation: CASSRLAGGDNEQFF.

The chain couples TRBV19 to TRBJ2-1; 8 bases agree with TRBD1. CDR3 length equals 19 residues. Germline lookup yields CDR1 LNHDA and CDR2 SQIVND (reference sequence). V was pared by 8 bases and J by 8 bases, with 26 bases of the junction left unmatched. The CDR3 sequence: CASAAVETGAPALWDEQFF. As DNA, the CDR3 is TGTGCCAGTGCCGCCGTGGAGACAGGGGCACCCGCCTTGTGGGATGAGCAGTTCTTC.

The CDR3 DNA is TGCGCCAGCAGCCGCGCGAACACTGAAGCTTTCTTT. Protein sequence: CASSRANTEAFF. The chain joins TRBV5-1 to TRBJ1-1; D remains unclear. Trimming stripped 4 bases from V and 1 base from J, with 5 bases between. The CDR3 is 12 amino acids. CDR1 SGHRS and CDR2 YFSETQ come from the germline V gene.

The gene calls are TRBV19 and TRBJ1-3; D not resolved. Germline loops: CDR1 LNHDA, CDR2 SQIVND (reference sequence). The CDR3 contains 15 residues. Trimming pared 6 bases from V and 1 base from J, leaving 13 bases between. The CDR3 nucleotides read TGTGCCAGTAGAGAATCGCGTGAGTCTGGAAACACCATATATTTT. Translating gives CASRESRESGNTIYF.

The chain couples TRBV4-1 to TRBJ1-3; 9 bases are shared with TRBD1. The CDR3 covers 15 residues. The germline gives CDR1 MGHRA, CDR2 YSYEKL. The ends lost 6 bases at V and 4 bases at J; junction bases unmatched: 7. CDR3 residues: CASSPTGTGGNTIYF. The CDR3 region has the DNA TGCGCCAGCAGTCCAACCGGGACAGGGGGAAACACCATATATTTT.

The rearrangement links TRBV18 to TRBJ2-5, with D tentatively TRBD2 (5 bases). The CDR3 is made up of 12 amino acids. CDR1 is KGHSH and CDR2 is LQKENI in the germline V gene. V was cut by 4 bases and J by 5 bases, with 8 bases left in between. The CDR3 DNA is TGTGCCAGCTCACGGGCGGGTGAGACCCAGTACTTC. It is translated as CASSRAGETQYF.

The chain carries TRBV28 and TRBJ1-1; D gene ambiguous. The CDR3 totals 16 residues. V dropped 2 bases and J dropped 0 bases, with 13 bases sitting between them. CDR1 and CDR2 from the germline V gene are MDHEN and SYDVKM. The CDR3 coding sequence is TGTGCCAGCAGTTTACATTCCAGGCCCATGAACACTGAAGCTTTCTTT. This gives the protein CASSLHSRPMNTEAFF.

This clone was detected once. The CDR3 here is CASSAQGALADTQYF. DNA of the CDR3: TGTGCCAGCAGCGCACAGGGGGCGTTGGCAGATACGCAGTATTTT. V is TRBV7-3 and J is TRBJ2-3, with 9 bases aligning to TRBD1. V shed 5 bases and J 4 bases; nucleotides not matched to a gene: 7. Germline V gives CDR1 SGHTA, CDR2 FQGTGA. This CDR3 contains 15 residues.

The chain couples TRBV5-4 to TRBJ1-2; D remains ambiguous. V lost 1 base and J 2 bases, leaving 9 bases between the germline ends. The CDR3 loop spans 14 amino acids. The germline CDR1 and CDR2 sequences are SGHNT and YYREEE (reference sequence). CDR3 in amino acids: CASSLPGVNYGYTF. CDR3 sequence (DNA): TGTGCCAGCAGCTTGCCCGGGGTGAACTATGGCTACACCTTC.

The chain uses TRBV6-5 and TRBJ2-7; D perhaps matches TRBD1 (6 bases). The germline gives CDR1 MNHEY, CDR2 SVGAGI. The V and J ends lost 6 bases and 3 bases respectively, with 15 bases between them. The CDR3 consists of 14 residues. As DNA, the CDR3 is TGTGCCAGCAGAGCAGAACAGGGTAACTACGAGCAGTACTTC. Its protein product is CASRAEQGNYEQYF.

This clone showed up just once. DNA of the CDR3: TGTGCCAGCAGCTTGAGACAGGGATATGGAAACACCATATATTTT. Protein: CASSLRQGYGNTIYF. This sequence joins TRBV5-4 and TRBJ1-3; 7 positions match TRBD1. The length of the CDR3 is 15 residues. Germline CDR1 is SGHNT and CDR2 is YYREEE (reference sequence). V was pared by 1 base and J by 3 bases, with 4 bases of the junction left unmatched.

The table lists this clone with a count of one. CDR3 region: CASRRTANYGYTF. The CDR3 DNA is TGTGCCAGCAGGCGGACTGCTAACTATGGCTACACCTTC. The rearrangement links TRBV27 to TRBJ1-2, with no clear D. The V end was cut by 6 bases, the J end by 0 bases, with 8 bases between. The CDR3 loop spans 13 amino acids. CDR1 and CDR2 (germline): MNHEY, SMNVEV (reference sequence).

V gene TRBV5-6 combines with J gene TRBJ2-7, with 9 bases that match TRBD1. From germline, CDR1 is SGHDT and CDR2 YYEEEE. The CDR3 is 16 amino acids. V lost 5 bases to trimming and J lost 5 bases; unmatched junction nucleotides: 14. The CDR3 region is CASRDLPQGASDEQYF. The CDR3 DNA follows: TGTGCCAGCAGGGACTTGCCACAGGGGGCGAGCGACGAGCAGTACTTC.

The chain links TRBV4-1 to TRBJ1-2, with D maybe TRBD1 (5 bases). Per germline, CDR1 MGHRA and CDR2 YSYEKL. This CDR3 contains 12 residues. Trimming left V 3 bases short and J 4 bases short, with 6 bases between. For the CDR3, the DNA is TGCGCCAGCAGCCACAGGGCCTATGGCTACACCTTC. Translating gives CASSHRAYGYTF.

The V call is TRBV9, the J call TRBJ2-3; TRBD2 agrees at 8 bases. This CDR3 comprises 16 residues. V lost 0 bases, J lost 5 bases, and 8 bases stayed unmatched. CDR1 is SGDLS and CDR2 is YYNGEE in the germline V gene. CDR3 loop: CASSVGSGGRKDTQYF. The DNA of the CDR3 is TGTGCCAGCAGCGTAGGGTCGGGGGGGCGTAAAGATACGCAGTATTTT.

The chain couples TRBV7-2 to TRBJ1-1, with a possible D match to TRBD1 (5 bases). The CDR3 spans 13 residues. Germline assignment: CDR1 SGHTA and CDR2 FQGNSA. Trimming took 1 base from V and 7 from J, leaving 10 bases between them. The CDR3 nucleotides are TGTGCCAGCAGCTTAGGGGGGGACCGTGAAGCTTTCTTT. Translating it yields CASSLGGDREAFF.

V and J are TRBV9 and TRBJ2-1, with D possibly matching TRBD1 (6 bases). This CDR3 has 16 residues. The germline CDR1 and CDR2 sequences are SGDLS and YYNGEE. Trimming took 0 bases from V and 11 from J, leaving 21 bases between them. CDR3 coding DNA: TGTGCCAGCAGCGTAGTAGGGCAGGGGTGGGCTATTAAGCAGTTCTTC. It specifies CASSVVGQGWAIKQFF.

V is TRBV30 and J is TRBJ1-5; D is possibly TRBD1 (6 bases). The germline V and J ends were trimmed by 2 bases and 7 bases, with 9 bases remaining between them. The CDR3 has 12 amino acids. Germline V lookup: CDR1 GTSNPN, CDR2 SVGIG (reference sequence). CDR3 DNA sequence: TGTGCCTGGAGTACAACAGGGCAGCCCCAGCATTTT. As protein: CAWSTTGQPQHF.

The genes are TRBV18 and TRBJ1-4, with no clear D. The CDR3 is 15 residues long. The V and J ends lost 0 bases and 6 bases respectively, with 11 bases between them. CDR1 is KGHSH and CDR2 is LQKENI in the germline V gene. The DNA for the CDR3 is TGTGCCAGCTCACCACCGAGCGAACGAGATGAAAAACTGTTTTTT. Translation gives CASSPPSERDEKLFF.

J is TRBJ2-7 and V is TRBV7-2; D is perhaps TRBD1 (5 bases). The ends were cut back, 7 bases at V and 0 bases at J, with 16 bases in the middle. The germline V gene has CDR1 SGHTA and CDR2 FQGNSA. This CDR3 is 15 amino acids long. The CDR3, as DNA: TGTGCCAGCACACGGGTGGGGCTGCCCTCCTACGAGCAGTACTTC. Encoded protein: CASTRVGLPSYEQYF.